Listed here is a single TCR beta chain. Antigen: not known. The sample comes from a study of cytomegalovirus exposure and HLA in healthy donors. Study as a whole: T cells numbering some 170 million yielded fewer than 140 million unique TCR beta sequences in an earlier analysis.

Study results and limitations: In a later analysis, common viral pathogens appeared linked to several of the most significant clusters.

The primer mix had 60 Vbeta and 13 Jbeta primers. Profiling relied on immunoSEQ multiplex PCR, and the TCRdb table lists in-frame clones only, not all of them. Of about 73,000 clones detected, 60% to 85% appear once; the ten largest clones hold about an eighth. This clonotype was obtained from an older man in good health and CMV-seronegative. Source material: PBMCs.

The CDR3 nucleotides read TGTGCCAGCAGCTTAGGCGTTTCCAGGGGGCAAAATGAGCAGTTCTTC. Translated: CASSLGVSRGQNEQFF. This chain links TRBV7-8 with TRBJ2-1, with 8 bases aligning to TRBD1. V was clipped by 1 base and J by 7 bases; unmatched bases: 9. Germline V gene sequence: CDR1 SGHVS, CDR2 FQNEAQ. This CDR3 contains 16 residues.